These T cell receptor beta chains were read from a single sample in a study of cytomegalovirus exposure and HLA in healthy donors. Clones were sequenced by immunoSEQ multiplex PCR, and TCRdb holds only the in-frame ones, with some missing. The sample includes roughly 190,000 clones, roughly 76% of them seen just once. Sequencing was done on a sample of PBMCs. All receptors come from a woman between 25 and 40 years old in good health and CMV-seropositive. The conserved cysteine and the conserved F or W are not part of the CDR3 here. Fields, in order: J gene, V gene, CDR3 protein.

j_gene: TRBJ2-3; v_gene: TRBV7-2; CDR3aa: ASSPPRGGGY
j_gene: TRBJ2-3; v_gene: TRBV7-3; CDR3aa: ASSKGLAGVTDTQY
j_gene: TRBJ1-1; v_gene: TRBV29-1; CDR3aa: SVGQGLNTEAF
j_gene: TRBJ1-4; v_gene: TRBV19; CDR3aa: ASSNRGQGPRQEKLF
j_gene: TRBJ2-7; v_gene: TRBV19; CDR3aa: ASSKPRDSRYEQY
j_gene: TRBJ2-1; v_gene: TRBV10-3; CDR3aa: AITLQAGVGEQF
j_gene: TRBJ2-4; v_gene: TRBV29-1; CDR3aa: SVEVGQGGGNIQY
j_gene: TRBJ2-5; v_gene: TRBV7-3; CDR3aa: ASSRLAGRETQY
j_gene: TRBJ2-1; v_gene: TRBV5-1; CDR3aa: ASSPNRQEIGNEQF
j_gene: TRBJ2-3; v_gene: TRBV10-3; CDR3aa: AIRVAGNTDTQY
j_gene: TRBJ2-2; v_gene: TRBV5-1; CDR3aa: ASSLGGQGTGELF
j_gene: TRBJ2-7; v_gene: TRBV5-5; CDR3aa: ASSWGDRMSGEQY
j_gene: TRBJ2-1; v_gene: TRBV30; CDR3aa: AWRGRGYNEQF
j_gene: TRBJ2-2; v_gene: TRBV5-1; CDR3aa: ASRPTGGYTGELF
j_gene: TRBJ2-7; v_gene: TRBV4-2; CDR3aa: ASSQDPFSGQY
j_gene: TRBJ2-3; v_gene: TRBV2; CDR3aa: ASSGQITTDTQY
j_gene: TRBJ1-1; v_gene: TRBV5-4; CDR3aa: ASSSGVLNTEAF
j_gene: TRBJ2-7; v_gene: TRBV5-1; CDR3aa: AGTPASGGSYEQY
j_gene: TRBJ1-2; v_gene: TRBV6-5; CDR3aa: ASTSTADYGYT
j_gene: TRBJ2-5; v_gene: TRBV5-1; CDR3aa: ASSWTGPQETQY
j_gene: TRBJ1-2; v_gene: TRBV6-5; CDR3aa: ASSRDSNYGYT
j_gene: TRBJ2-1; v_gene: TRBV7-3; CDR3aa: ASSFGQAAYNEQF
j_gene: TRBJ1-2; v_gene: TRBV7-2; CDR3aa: ASSLRGNYGYT
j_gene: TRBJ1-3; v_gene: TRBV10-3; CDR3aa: AIMAGGENTIY
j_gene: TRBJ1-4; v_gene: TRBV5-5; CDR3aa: ASSLGALEKLF
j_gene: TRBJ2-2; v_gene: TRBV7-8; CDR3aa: ASSLGLAGGPHGELF
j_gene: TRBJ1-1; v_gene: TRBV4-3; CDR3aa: ASSRTGGGLAEAF
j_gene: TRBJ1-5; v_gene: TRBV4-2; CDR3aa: ASSQVADRAAQPQH
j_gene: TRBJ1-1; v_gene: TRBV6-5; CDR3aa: ASRQGGRNTEAF
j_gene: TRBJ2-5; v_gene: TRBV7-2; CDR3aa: ASSLASGRGGETQY
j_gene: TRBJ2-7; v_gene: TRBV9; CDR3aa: ASSATTSGRAGGDEQY
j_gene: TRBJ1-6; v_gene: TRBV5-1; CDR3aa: ASSAGQGFNSPLH
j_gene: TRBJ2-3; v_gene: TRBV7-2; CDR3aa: ASDRGYTDTQY
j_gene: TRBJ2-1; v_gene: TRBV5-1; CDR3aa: ASSLQSSYNEQF
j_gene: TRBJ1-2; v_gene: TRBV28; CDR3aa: ASSSGVPNYGYT
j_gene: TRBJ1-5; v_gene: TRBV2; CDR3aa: ASKARGRAGNQPQH
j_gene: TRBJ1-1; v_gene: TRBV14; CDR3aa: ASSYRDRVNTEAF
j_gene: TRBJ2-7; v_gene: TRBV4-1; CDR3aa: ASSRNGQGTYEQY
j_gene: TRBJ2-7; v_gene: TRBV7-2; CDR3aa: ASSLDTGGYEQY
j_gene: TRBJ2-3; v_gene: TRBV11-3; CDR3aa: ASSSGSAGGWDTQY
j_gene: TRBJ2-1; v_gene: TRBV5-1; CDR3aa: ASSALRGAYNEQF